Below, one T cell receptor (beta chain) is given with its context. The antigen is not known. The sample belongs to a study of shared clonotypes between healthy human individuals. Whole-study findings and limits: Represented diversity, genetic and exposure-history alike, was limited by few donors.

Every subset had its genomic DNA shared out evenly among several immunoSEQ plates. Some clones are missing from TCRdb's copy, which holds only in-frame ones; the method was immunoSEQ multiplex PCR. The sample shows some 2,400,000 clones, approximately 96% of them seen only once. Trimming took 0 bases from V and 4 from J; bases not matched to a gene: 3. CDR3 length equals 15 residues. In germline, CDR1 is SGDLS, CDR2 YYNGEE. The chain links TRBV9 to TRBJ1-2, with TRBD1 matching over 10 bases. This sequence originates from a man between 18 and 29 years old in good health. Sequencing used naive CD4+ T cells sorted from blood. Indicated subset: CD45RA+ positively selected. CDR3 residues: CASSVGGQGIYGYTF. CDR3 bases: TGTGCCAGCAGCGTAGGGGGACAGGGGATCTATGGCTACACCTTC.